This TCR beta chain was recovered during a study of blood T cells in healthy people across ages. A second about 7 to 11 cycle PCR used barcoded and J-beta primers. TCRdb used MiXCR to reprocess the 5' RACE reads, holding one entry per CDR3 protein. The sample lists about 1.5 million distinct CDR3 sequences, approximately 43% occurring once. Germline lookup yields CDR1 SGDLS and CDR2 YYNGEE. V lost 4 bases and J 6 bases, leaving 10 bases between the germline ends. The CDR3 has 13 residues. The V gene is TRBV9, the J gene TRBJ2-2; D not resolved. Source material: blood. This TCR came from a woman aged 18-29 years in good health. CDR3 region: CASSPAQPGELFF. The CDR3 DNA is TGTGCCAGCAGCCCAGCCCAACCCGGGGAGCTGTTTTTT.